This paragraph reports one TCR beta chain. Its antigen remains unknown. This sample is part of a study of cytomegalovirus exposure and HLA in healthy donors. CDR1 is SGHAT and CDR2 is FQNNGV in the germline V gene. The CDR3 runs 16 residues. V lost 4 bases, J lost 6 bases, and 11 bases stayed unmatched. Points from the study as a whole: TCR beta chains associated with HLA were, in a later analysis, more clonally expanded than equally common others.

Vbeta (60) and Jbeta (13) primers were used in the PCR. Using immunoSEQ multiplex PCR, the repertoire was profiled, and TCRdb retains in-frame clones only, with some absent. Counted here are 140,000 to 150,000 clones, 77% occurring once; the ten biggest clones make up roughly 3.8%. The clonotype comes from a male donor in good health and CMV-seronegative. The rearrangement links TRBV11-2 to TRBJ2-7, with TRBD1 identical over 11 bases. The sequenced material came from PBMCs. CDR3 DNA sequence: TGTGCCAGCAGCTCCCTCCAGGGACAGGGGGTGAGCGAGCAGTACTTC. It yields the protein CASSSLQGQGVSEQYF.